This T cell receptor beta chain is from a study of neurological immune-mediated disorders. This clonotype was seen at least ten times. Template-switch 5'RACE cDNA synthesis added a 10-nucleotide unique molecular identifier. In TCRdb, the 5' RACE reads were re-called with MiXCR into one record per CDR3 protein. The table lists under 75,000 distinct CDR3 sequences, approximately 3.6% of them singletons. V was cut by 0 bases and J by 5 bases, with 12 bases left in between. CDR3 length: 14 residues. From germline, CDR1 is DFQATT and CDR2 SNEGSKA (reference sequence). This TCR derives from a woman aged 55-70 years with multiple sclerosis. Sequenced sample: PBMCs. J is TRBJ2-3 and V is TRBV20-1, with D uncertain. The DNA of the CDR3 is TGCAGTGCTAGAGATCGGCAGGCAGTAGATACGCAGTATTTT. It is translated as CSARDRQAVDTQYF.